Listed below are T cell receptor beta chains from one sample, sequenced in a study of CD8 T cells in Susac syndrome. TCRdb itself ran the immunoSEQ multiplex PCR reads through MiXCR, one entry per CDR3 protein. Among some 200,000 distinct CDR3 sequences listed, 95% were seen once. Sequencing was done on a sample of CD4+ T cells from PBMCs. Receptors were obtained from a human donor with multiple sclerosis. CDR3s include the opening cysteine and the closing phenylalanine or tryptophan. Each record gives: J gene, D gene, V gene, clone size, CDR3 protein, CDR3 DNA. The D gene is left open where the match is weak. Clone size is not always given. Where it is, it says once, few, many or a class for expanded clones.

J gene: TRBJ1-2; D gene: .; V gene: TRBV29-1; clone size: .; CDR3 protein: CSGTAEGLGYTF; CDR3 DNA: TGCAGCGGTACGGCGGAGGGCCTAGGCTACACCTTC
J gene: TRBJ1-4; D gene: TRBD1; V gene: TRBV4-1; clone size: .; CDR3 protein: CASSIGTDNEKLFF; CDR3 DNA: TGCGCCAGCAGTATAGGGACAGATAATGAAAAACTGTTTTTT
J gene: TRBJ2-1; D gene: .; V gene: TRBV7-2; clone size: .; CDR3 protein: CASSPPIDRRLQFF; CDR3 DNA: TGTGCCAGCAGCCCCCCCATAGACAGGAGGTTGCAGTTCTTC
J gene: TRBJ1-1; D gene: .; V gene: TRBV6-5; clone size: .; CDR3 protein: CASSWGPGSANTEAFF; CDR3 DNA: TGTGCCAGCAGTTGGGGTCCGGGATCAGCGAACACTGAAGCTTTCTTT
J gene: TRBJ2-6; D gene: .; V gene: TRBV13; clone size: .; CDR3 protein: CASSTGRTSSGANVLTF; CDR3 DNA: TGTGCCAGCAGTACAGGACGGACGAGCTCTGGGGCCAACGTCCTGACTTTC
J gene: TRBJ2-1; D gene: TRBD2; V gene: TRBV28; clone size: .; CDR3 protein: CASSWVSGRQFF; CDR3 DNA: TGTGCCAGCAGTTGGGTCAGCGGGAGGCAGTTCTTC
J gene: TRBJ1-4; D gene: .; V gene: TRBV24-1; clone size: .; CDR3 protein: CATSDRGEKLFF; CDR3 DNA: TGTGCCACCAGTGACAGGGGCGAAAAACTGTTTTTT
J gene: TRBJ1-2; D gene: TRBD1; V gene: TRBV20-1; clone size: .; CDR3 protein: CSARKRTGDGYTF; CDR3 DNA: TGCAGTGCTAGAAAACGGACAGGGGATGGCTACACCTTC
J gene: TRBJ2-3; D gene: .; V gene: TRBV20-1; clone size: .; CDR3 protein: CSAPANSADTQYF; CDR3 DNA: TGCAGTGCCCCCGCCAACTCGGCGGATACGCAGTATTTT
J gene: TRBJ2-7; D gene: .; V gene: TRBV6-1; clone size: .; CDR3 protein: CASSVIYEQYF; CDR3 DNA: TGTGCCAGCAGTGTAATTTACGAGCAGTACTTC
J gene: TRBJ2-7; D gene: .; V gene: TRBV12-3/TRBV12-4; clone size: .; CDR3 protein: CASSRRAGSYEQYF; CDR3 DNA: TGTGCCAGCAGTCGGAGAGCGGGCTCCTACGAGCAGTACTTC
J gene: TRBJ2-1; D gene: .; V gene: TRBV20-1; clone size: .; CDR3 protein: CSAPGQIYNEQFF; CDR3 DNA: TGCAGTGCTCCCGGACAGATTTACAATGAGCAGTTCTTC
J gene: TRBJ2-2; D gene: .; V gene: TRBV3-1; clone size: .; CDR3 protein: CASSSSWATGELFF; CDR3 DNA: TGTGCCAGCAGCTCGAGCTGGGCCACCGGGGAGCTGTTTTTT
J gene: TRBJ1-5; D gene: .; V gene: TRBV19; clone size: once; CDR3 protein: CASSQTRSNQPQHF; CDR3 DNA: TGTGCCAGTAGCCAGACGCGTAGCAATCAGCCCCAGCATTTT
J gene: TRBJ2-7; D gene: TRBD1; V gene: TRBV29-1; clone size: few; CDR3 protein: CSVERQGAHEQYF; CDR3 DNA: TGCAGCGTTGAGAGGCAGGGGGCCCACGAGCAGTACTTC
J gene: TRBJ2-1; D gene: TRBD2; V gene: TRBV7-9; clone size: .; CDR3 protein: CASSLLAGGHNEQFF; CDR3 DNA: TGTGCCAGCAGCTTATTAGCGGGGGGACACAATGAGCAGTTCTTC
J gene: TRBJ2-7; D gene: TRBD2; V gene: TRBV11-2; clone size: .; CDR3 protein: CASSSGLALYEQYF; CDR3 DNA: TGTGCCAGCAGCTCGGGACTAGCTCTCTACGAGCAGTACTTC
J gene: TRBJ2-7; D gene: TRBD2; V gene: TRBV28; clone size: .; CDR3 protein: CASTGTSGPYEQYF; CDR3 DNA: TGTGCCAGCACCGGGACTAGCGGCCCCTACGAGCAGTACTTC